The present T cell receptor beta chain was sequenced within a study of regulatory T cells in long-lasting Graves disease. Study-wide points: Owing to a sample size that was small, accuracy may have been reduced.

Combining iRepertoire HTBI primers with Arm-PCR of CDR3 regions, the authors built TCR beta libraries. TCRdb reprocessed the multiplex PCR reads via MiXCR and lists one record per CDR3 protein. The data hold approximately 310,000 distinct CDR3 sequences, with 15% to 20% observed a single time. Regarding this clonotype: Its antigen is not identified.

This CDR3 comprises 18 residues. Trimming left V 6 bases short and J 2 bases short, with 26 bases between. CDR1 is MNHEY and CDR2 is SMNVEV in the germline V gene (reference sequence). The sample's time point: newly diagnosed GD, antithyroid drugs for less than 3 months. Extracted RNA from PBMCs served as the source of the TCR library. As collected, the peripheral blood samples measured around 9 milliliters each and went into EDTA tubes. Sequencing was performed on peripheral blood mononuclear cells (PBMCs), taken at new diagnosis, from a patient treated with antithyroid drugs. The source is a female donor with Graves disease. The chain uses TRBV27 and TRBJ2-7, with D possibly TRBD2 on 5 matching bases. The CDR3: CASRDNNDERTAPYEQYF. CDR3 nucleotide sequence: TGTGCCAGCAGAGATAATAACGACGAGCGGACCGCTCCCTACGAGCAGTACTTC.